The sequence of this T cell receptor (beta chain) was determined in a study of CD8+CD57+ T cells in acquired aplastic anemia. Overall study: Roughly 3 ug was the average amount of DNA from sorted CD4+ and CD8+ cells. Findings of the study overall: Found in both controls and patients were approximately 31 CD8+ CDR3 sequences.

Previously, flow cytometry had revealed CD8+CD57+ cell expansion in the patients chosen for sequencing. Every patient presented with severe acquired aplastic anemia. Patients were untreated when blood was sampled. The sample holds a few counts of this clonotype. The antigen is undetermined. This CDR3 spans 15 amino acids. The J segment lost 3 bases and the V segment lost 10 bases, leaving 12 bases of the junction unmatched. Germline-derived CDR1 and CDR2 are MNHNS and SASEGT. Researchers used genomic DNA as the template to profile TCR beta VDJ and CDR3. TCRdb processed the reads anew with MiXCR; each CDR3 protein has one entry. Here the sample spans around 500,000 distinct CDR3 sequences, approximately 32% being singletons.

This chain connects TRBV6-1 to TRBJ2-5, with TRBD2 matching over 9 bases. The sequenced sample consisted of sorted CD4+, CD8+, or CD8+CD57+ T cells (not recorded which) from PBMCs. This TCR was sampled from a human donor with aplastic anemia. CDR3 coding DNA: TGTGCCATCCTCCTGGGAGGGACTAGCAAAGAGACCCAGTACTTC. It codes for CAILLGGTSKETQYF.